The clone carrying this TCR beta chain was detected only a few times. Antigen specificity is unknown. Germline CDR1 is SGHTA and CDR2 is FQGNSA. Trimming pared 2 bases from V and 5 bases from J, leaving 18 bases between. The CDR3 spans 17 residues. The data are from a study of T-cell memory formation after mild COVID-19. General study points: CD4+ bias marked clones expanding day 15 to 37, unlike balanced contracting clones.

TCRdb itself ran the 5' RACE reads through MiXCR, one entry per CDR3 protein. The repertoire holds fewer than 650,000 distinct CDR3 sequences, with 15% to 20% as singletons. This rearrangement joins TRBV7-2 to TRBJ1-4; a weak D match, TRBD1 (5 bases). Sequenced: PBMCs or a T cell subset sorted from them (not recorded which). The clonotype comes from an adult woman who had mild COVID-19 (a few samples of this study predate the infection). Cell type and time point are not known. The CDR3 loop reads CASSLPPAGPGNEKLFF. CDR3 nucleotides: TGTGCCAGCAGCTTACCGCCCGCAGGGCCCGGGAATGAAAAACTGTTTTTT.